These 22 T cell receptor beta chains were sequenced from one sample in a study of TIL therapy for anti-PD-1-resistant metastatic lung cancer. This was the immunoSEQ v3 assay. Generated by immunoSEQ multiplex PCR, the TCRdb table keeps only in-frame clones and is missing some. This sample yields approximately 15,000 clones, of which about 83% are seen a single time; 0.85% belongs to the top ten. Documented time point: pre-treatment sample, taken before nivolumab and TIL therapy. The material was blood, obtained at baseline. Source of these receptors: a person between 25 and 80 years old with non-small cell lung cancer.

The chain carries TRBV5-1 and TRBJ2-2; 8 nucleotides line up with TRBD1. Unmatched junction bases numbered 8, after V lost 4 bases and J lost 6 bases. CDR3 length equals 15 residues. Germline-derived CDR1 and CDR2 are SGHRS and YFSETQ. In DNA form, the CDR3 reads TGCGCCAGCAGCCCTCTCAGGGGGCGACCCGGGGAGCTGTTTTTT. It translates to CASSPLRGRPGELFF. Complete variable domain (other parts from reference TRBV5-1 and TRBJ2-2): KAGVTQTPRYLIKTRGQQVTLSCSPISGHRSVSWYQQTPGQGLQFLFEYFSETQRNKGNFPGRFSGRQFSNSRSEMNVSTLELGDSALYLCASSPLRGRPGELFFGEGSRLTVL.

CDR3 bases: TGTGCCAGCAGTGAACCGAGCACAGATACGCAGTATTTT. Protein sequence: CASSEPSTDTQYF. The chain employs TRBV2 and TRBJ2-3; D ambiguous. V shed 2 bases and J shed 0 bases, with 3 bases lying between them. This CDR3 comprises 13 residues. Germline V CDR1 and CDR2: SNHLY, FYNNEI. Together with reference TRBV2 and TRBJ2-3, the CDR3 gives the full variable domain: EPEVTQTPSHQVTQMGQEVILRCVPISNHLYFYWYRQILGQKVEFLVSFYNNEISEKSEIFDDQFSVERPDGSNFTLKIRSTKLEDSAMYFCASSEPSTDTQYFGPGTRLTVL.

The chain joins TRBV6-1 to TRBJ2-7; no clear D. Looked up from germline, CDR1 is MNHNS and CDR2 is SASEGT. There are 15 residues in the CDR3. V was shortened by 0 bases and J by 3 bases, with 12 bases between the two germline ends. CDR3 in amino acids: CASSEARAALYEQYF. In nucleotides, the CDR3 is TGTGCCAGCAGTGAAGCAAGAGCAGCCCTCTACGAGCAGTACTTC.

This chain connects TRBV11-2 to TRBJ2-1; 7 bases are shared with TRBD2. The CDR3 sequence is 18 residues long. Looked up from germline, CDR1 is SGHAT and CDR2 is FQNNGV. Losses at the gene ends were 0 bases for V and 2 bases for J; bases not matched to a gene: 10. The CDR3 nucleotides are TGTGCCAGCAGCTTAGATTGGGGTTCGGGACTAACCTACAATGAGCAGTTCTTC. Its translation: CASSLDWGSGLTYNEQFF.

The rearrangement uses TRBV30 and TRBJ1-3, with D possibly matching TRBD1 (5 bases). This CDR3 is 14 amino acids long. Germline assignment: CDR1 GTSNPN and CDR2 SVGIG (reference sequence). Trimming took off 6 bases at V and 0 bases at J, with 12 bases between the two ends. The CDR3 is CACRRDFSGNTIYF. The CDR3 bases are TGTGCCTGCCGTAGGGACTTCTCTGGAAACACCATATATTTT.

The table lists this clone with a few counts. The genes are TRBV7-2 and TRBJ2-2; 7 positions agree with TRBD2. V trimming: 2 bases; J trimming: 5 bases; junction bases outside the gene matches: 5. The CDR3 covers 15 residues. Germline lookup yields CDR1 SGHTA and CDR2 FQGNSA. The CDR3 nucleotides are TGTGCCAGCAGCTTAAGACTAGCCAAAACCGGGGAGCTGTTTTTT. Protein sequence: CASSLRLAKTGELFF.

The rearrangement links TRBV7-2 to TRBJ1-2; no definite D call. CDR1 SGHTA and CDR2 FQGNSA come from the germline V gene. The CDR3 contains 13 residues. V was trimmed by 3 bases and J by 7 bases, leaving 12 bases between them. The DNA of the CDR3 is TGTGCCAGCAGCTTGGTAATTTACCGTGGCTACACCTTC. Protein product: CASSLVIYRGYTF. Based on the CDR3 plus reference TRBV7-2 and TRBJ1-2, the full variable domain is GAGVSQSPSNKVTEKGKDVELRCDPISGHTALYWYRQSLGQGLEFLIYFQGNSAPDKSGLPSDRFSAERTGGSVSTLTIQRTQQEDSAVYLCASSLVIYRGYTFGSGTRLTVV.

V is TRBV7-2 and J is TRBJ2-1; 8 positions agree with TRBD2. This CDR3 contains 16 residues. V lost 1 base to trimming and J lost 6 bases; unmatched junction nucleotides: 8. Per the germline V gene, CDR1 is SGHTA and CDR2 is FQGNSA. The CDR3 nucleotides read TGTGCCAGCAGCTTAGAAGGGACTAGGATCTCCAATGAGCAGTTCTTC. This gives the protein CASSLEGTRISNEQFF.

The chain combines TRBV5-5 with TRBJ2-1; possibly TRBD2 for D (6 bases). The V gene lost 0 bases and the J gene lost 6 bases, with 13 bases spanning the gap. There are 15 residues in the CDR3. Germline V gene sequence: CDR1 SGHKS, CDR2 YYEKEE (reference sequence). CDR3 protein: CASSLGATRINEQFF. The CDR3, as DNA: TGTGCCAGCAGCTTGGGCGCGACTAGAATCAATGAGCAGTTCTTC.

The chain uses TRBV5-5 and TRBJ1-5; no reliable D call. Between the trimmed V and J ends, which lost 3 bases and 1 base, there was a span of 8 bases. The CDR3 sequence is 14 residues long. From germline, CDR1 is SGHKS and CDR2 YYEKEE (reference sequence). The CDR3 DNA sequence: TGTGCCAGCAGCTCCGGGAGCAGCAATCAGCCCCAGCATTTT. This sequence encodes CASSSGSSNQPQHF.

The chain has TRBV7-9 and TRBJ1-2; D call uncertain. The CDR3 has 13 amino acids. Germline V gene sequence: CDR1 SEHNR, CDR2 FQNEAQ (reference sequence). V was pared by 0 bases and J by 5 bases, with 7 bases between. In DNA form, the CDR3 reads TGTGCCAGCAGCTTAGCCAAACAGTATGGCTACACCTTC. As protein: CASSLAKQYGYTF.

V gene TRBV7-3 combines with J gene TRBJ2-1; TRBD2 might be the D (6 bases). This CDR3 is built from 13 residues. Germline CDR1 reads SGHTA; CDR2 reads FQGTGA. V gave up 5 bases and J gave up 7 bases, with 12 bases separating them. CDR3 sequence (DNA): TGTGCCAGCAGCACCAGTGGGGGGAATGAGCAGTTCTTC. Residues: CASSTSGGNEQFF.

This rearrangement joins TRBV11-2 to TRBJ1-2; D possibly corresponds to TRBD1 (6 bases). The CDR3 is 15 residues long. V was trimmed by 1 base and J by 6 bases, leaving 15 bases between them. Germline values: CDR1 SGHAT, CDR2 FQNNGV. CDR3 in DNA: TGTGCCAGCAGCTTAGTCAGGGGCAGTGGCCATGGCTACACCTTC. It codes for CASSLVRGSGHGYTF. The entire variable domain, with the rest obtained from reference TRBV11-2 and TRBJ1-2, is as follows: EAGVAQSPRYKIIEKRQSVAFWCNPISGHATLYWYQQILGQGPKLLIQFQNNGVVDDSQLPKDRFSAERLKGVDSTLKIQPAKLEDSAVYLCASSLVRGSGHGYTFGSGTRLTVV.

This CDR3 is CASSFYGVETQYF. The DNA of the CDR3 is TGTGCCAGCAGCTTTTATGGCGTGGAGACCCAGTACTTC. J is TRBJ2-5 and V is TRBV5-6; no reliable D call. The germline CDR1 and CDR2 sequences are SGHDT and YYEEEE. CDR3 length: 13 residues. Trimming stripped 2 bases from V and 5 bases from J, with 10 bases between.

V usage is TRBV7-9 and J usage is TRBJ1-1, with D perhaps TRBD1 (5 bases). The germline V gene encodes CDR1 SEHNR and CDR2 FQNEAQ (reference sequence). V shed 7 bases and J shed 5 bases, with 14 bases lying between them. The CDR3 has 13 amino acids. CDR3 protein: CASTFGGLTEAFF. In DNA form, the CDR3 reads TGTGCCAGCACCTTCGGGGGTCTGACTGAAGCTTTCTTT.

The V call is TRBV7-2, the J call TRBJ1-6; possible D gene TRBD1, 6 bases. The CDR3 is made up of 14 amino acids. Trimming took 6 bases from V and 9 from J, leaving 15 bases between them. Germline CDR1 SGHTA, CDR2 FQGNSA. CDR3 region: CASSQGRDISPLHF. The CDR3, as DNA: TGTGCCAGCAGTCAAGGGCGGGACATTTCACCCCTCCACTTT.

This clone is a singleton in its sample. This sequence joins TRBV5-1 and TRBJ2-5; TRBD2 might be the D (6 bases). Germline lookup yields CDR1 SGHRS and CDR2 YFSETQ. This CDR3 region has 16 residues. V dropped 1 base and J dropped 1 base, with 14 bases sitting between them. Written as DNA, the CDR3 is TGCGCCAGCAGCTTGTGGGGCGGGGAAGTCCAAGAGACCCAGTACTTC. Translated: CASSLWGGEVQETQYF.

This clone was counted only a few times. This sequence joins TRBV28 and TRBJ1-1; D is ambiguous. Germline lookup yields CDR1 MDHEN and CDR2 SYDVKM. The CDR3 extends over 14 amino acids. Deletions cut 4 bases from V and 0 bases from J, with 9 bases between. DNA for the CDR3: TGTGCCAGCAGTTCGGGCCGGCTGAACACTGAAGCTTTCTTT. Translating it yields CASSSGRLNTEAFF.

This rearrangement joins TRBV2 to TRBJ2-6, with TRBD1 identical over 7 bases. The germline V gene encodes CDR1 SNHLY and CDR2 FYNNEI. This CDR3 spans 14 amino acids. The junction had 1 base not matched to a gene; V was cut back by 6 bases and J by 2 bases. Here the CDR3 DNA reads TGTGCCAGCAGCACAGGGGCTGGGGCCAACGTCCTGACTTTC. This gives the protein CASSTGAGANVLTF.

The chain is built from TRBV7-3 and TRBJ2-2; D remains ambiguous. The CDR3 loop spans 14 amino acids. Germline lookup yields CDR1 SGHTA and CDR2 FQGTGA. V was pared by 3 bases and J by 6 bases, with 11 bases between. CDR3 DNA sequence: TGTGCCAGCAGCTTGGGCAGCCCTCCCGGGGAGCTGTTTTTT. Protein product: CASSLGSPPGELFF.

J is TRBJ1-1 and V is TRBV19; a weak D match, TRBD1 (5 bases). The germline V and J ends were trimmed by 10 bases and 5 bases, with 17 bases remaining between them. This CDR3 region has 13 residues. In germline, CDR1 is LNHDA, CDR2 SQIVND (reference sequence). CDR3 residues: CATKWGSSTEAFF. The CDR3 DNA follows: TGTGCCACCAAATGGGGGTCTTCAACTGAAGCTTTCTTT.

This clone came up a few times. The gene calls are TRBV2 and TRBJ1-2, with D tentatively TRBD1 (6 bases). Trimming removed 5 bases from V and 6 bases from J, with 16 bases in between. CDR1 SNHLY and CDR2 FYNNEI come from the germline V gene. The CDR3 runs 14 residues. The CDR3 bases are TGTGCCAGCAGTTTCAGGGGTGATCTAGATGGCTACACCTTC. This sequence encodes CASSFRGDLDGYTF.